The clone carrying this TCR beta chain was counted ten times or more. The record originates from a study of T-cell reconstitution after alpha-beta-depleted transplantation in children. Library preparation (for TCRbeta) was performed with unique molecular identifiers. TCRdb reprocessed the PCR reads with MiXCR, giving one entry per CDR3 protein. The repertoire consists of roughly 350,000 distinct CDR3 sequences, with around 10% occurring once and the leading ten covering 2% to 3%. Sequenced here: PBMCs from the stem cell graft donor, sampled from the stem cell graft. The receptor comes from a human donor who donated a stem cell graft to a child with acute lymphoblastic leukemia.

In nucleotides, the CDR3 is TGTGCCTGGAGTGTACTAGCGGGCCGGTACAATGAGCAGTTCTTC. It translates to CAWSVLAGRYNEQFF. The chain carries TRBV30 and TRBJ2-1; 9 nucleotides match TRBD2. The junction had 4 bases not matched to a gene; V was cut back by 0 bases and J by 4 bases. Per the germline V gene, CDR1 is GTSNPN and CDR2 is SVGIG (reference sequence). The CDR3 runs to 15 residues.